This T cell receptor beta chain originates from a study of neurological immune-mediated disorders. As for the study in general: The study included about 34 multiple sclerosis patients, about 30 relapsing-remitting and 3 secondary progressive.

This clonotype was observed at least ten times. Per the germline V gene, CDR1 is SGHRS and CDR2 is YFSETQ. The CDR3 has 17 amino acids. Trimming removed 2 bases from V and 5 bases from J, with 22 bases in between. Every sequencing run produced over 160 million TCR-beta sequences, and the sequences from any one run covered 15-18 subjects. TCRdb passed the 5' RACE reads through MiXCR, listing each CDR3 protein once. Among tens of thousands of distinct CDR3 sequences listed, about 5.5% were seen once. V and J are TRBV5-1 and TRBJ1-2, with a possible D match to TRBD1 (6 bases). The sequenced sample consisted of PBMCs. The sequence derives from a woman between 25 and 40 years old with multiple sclerosis. The CDR3 DNA follows: TGCGCCAGCAGCTTACAGTACGGGACACAAGGGACGTATGGCTACACCTTC. It codes for CASSLQYGTQGTYGYTF.